This T cell receptor beta chain was recovered during a study of cytomegalovirus exposure and HLA in healthy donors. Overall study results and limits: For cytomegalovirus status, the classifier reportedly gave diagnoses with high specificity and sensitivity.

Both 60 Vbeta primers and 13 Jbeta primers went into the PCR. Clones were sequenced by immunoSEQ multiplex PCR, and TCRdb holds only the in-frame ones, with some missing. Of about 120,000 clones in the sample, roughly 18% were seen once. Germline V lookup: CDR1 MNHEY, CDR2 SVGAGI. This CDR3 is built from 11 residues. V lost 10 bases and J lost 4; bases outside the gene matches: 2. This clone was seen more than once but under ten times. The antigen is not known. This clonotype originated in a female donor in good health and CMV-seropositive. V and J are TRBV6-5 and TRBJ2-7; 9 bases match TRBD1. The sample consisted of PBMCs. This CDR3 is CATGTGYEQYF. CDR3 nucleotide sequence: TGTGCCACCGGGACAGGGTACGAGCAGTACTTC.